These 5 T cell receptor beta chains were sequenced from one sample in a study of T-cell memory formation after mild COVID-19. MiXCR, run by TCRdb on the 5' RACE reads, gives a single entry per CDR3 protein. The sample has 400,000 to 550,000 distinct CDR3 sequences, nearly 25% seen once; the top ten hold about an eighth. The sequencing sample was made of PBMCs or a T cell subset sorted from them (not recorded which). These receptors were collected from an adult woman who had mild COVID-19 (a few samples of this study predate the infection). Cell type and time point are not known.

The chain links TRBV15 to TRBJ1-5; no clear D gene. The V end lost 1 base, the J end lost 4 bases, and 5 bases lay between the germline ends. This CDR3 has 13 residues. CDR1 and CDR2 (germline): LNHNV, YYDKDF (reference sequence). The CDR3 DNA reads TGTGCCACCAGCAGAGTTGGAAATCAGCCCCAGCATTTT. Its translation: CATSRVGNQPQHF.

The chain has TRBV3-1 and TRBJ2-7; D is possibly TRBD1 (6 bases). V lost 1 base and J lost 6, with 10 bases in between. The CDR3 runs to 13 residues. Germline CDR1 is LGHDT and CDR2 is YNNKEL (reference sequence). The CDR3 DNA sequence: TGTGCCAGCAGCCAAGGGTCAGGGGTCGAGCAGTACTTC. Translated, it gives CASSQGSGVEQYF.

The CDR3 nucleotides are TGTGCCAGCAGTGACGGAGTTCGCGGGGGACTACACACAGATACGCAGTATTTT. Its protein is CASSDGVRGGLHTDTQYF. The genes are TRBV6-1 and TRBJ2-3, with 7 bases that match TRBD2. The V gene end was trimmed by 3 bases and the J gene end by 2 bases; junction bases not matched to a gene: 14. This CDR3 spans 18 amino acids. In germline, CDR1 is MNHNS, CDR2 SASEGT.

The chain carries TRBV24-1 and TRBJ2-2, with TRBD1 matching over 8 bases. The V and J ends lost 4 bases and 7 bases, in that order; junction bases with no gene match: 10. Germline lookup yields CDR1 KGHDR and CDR2 SFDVKD. The CDR3 covers 16 residues. CDR3 nucleotide sequence: TGTGCCACCAGTGACCTACATAGAGGGACAGGCGGGGAGCTGTTTTTT. It codes for CATSDLHRGTGGELFF.

The chain recombines TRBV9 with TRBJ1-1, with D uncertain. Trimming stripped 4 bases from V and 1 base from J, with 14 bases between. Per germline, CDR1 SGDLS and CDR2 YYNGEE. This CDR3 has 15 residues. The CDR3 is CASSPRGNRNTEAFF. Here the CDR3 DNA reads TGTGCCAGCAGCCCTCGAGGGAACAGGAACACTGAAGCTTTCTTT.